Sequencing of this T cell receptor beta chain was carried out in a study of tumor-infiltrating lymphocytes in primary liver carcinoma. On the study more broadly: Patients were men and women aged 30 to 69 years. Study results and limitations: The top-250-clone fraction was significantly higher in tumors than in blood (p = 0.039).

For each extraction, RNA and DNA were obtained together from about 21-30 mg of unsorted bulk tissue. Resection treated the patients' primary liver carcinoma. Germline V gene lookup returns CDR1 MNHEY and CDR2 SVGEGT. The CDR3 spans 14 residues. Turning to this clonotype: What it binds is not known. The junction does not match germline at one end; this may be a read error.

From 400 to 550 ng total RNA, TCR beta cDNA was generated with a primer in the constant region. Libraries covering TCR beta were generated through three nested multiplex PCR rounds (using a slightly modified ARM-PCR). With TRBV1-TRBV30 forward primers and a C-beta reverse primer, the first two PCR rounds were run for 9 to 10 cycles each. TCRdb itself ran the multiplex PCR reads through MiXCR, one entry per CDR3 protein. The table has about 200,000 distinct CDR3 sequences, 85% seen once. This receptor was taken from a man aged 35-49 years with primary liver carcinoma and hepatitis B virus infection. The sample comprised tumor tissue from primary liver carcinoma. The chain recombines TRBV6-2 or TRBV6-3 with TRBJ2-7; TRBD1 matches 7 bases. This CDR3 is CASSPRDRAHEQYF. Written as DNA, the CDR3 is TGTGCCAGCAGCCCCCGGGACAGAGCCCACGAACAGTACTTC.